The rows below give T cell receptor beta chains drawn from one sample of a study of cytomegalovirus exposure and HLA in healthy donors. Sequenced by immunoSEQ multiplex PCR; TCRdb stores in-frame clones only, minus some. The repertoire table contains tens of thousands of clones. Specimen: PBMCs. The receptors come from a woman in her thirties or forties in good health and CMV-seropositive. The CDR3 runs from the conserved cysteine through the conserved F or W. Fields, in order: V gene, J gene, D gene, CDR3 DNA, CDR3 protein. A D gene is named only where the DNA matches it firmly.

>TRBV19|TRBJ2-7|.
TGTGCCAGTAGTACCTCCGGCAGGGGCTCCTACGAGCAGTACTTC
CASSTSGRGSYEQYF
>TRBV4-1|TRBJ2-7|TRBD1
TGCGCCAGCAGCCTCCGGACAGGGAATTACGAGCAGTACTTC
CASSLRTGNYEQYF
>TRBV2|TRBJ2-5|TRBD2
TGTGCCAGCAGTGCGACTAGCGGGGGGGGCGAGACCCAGTACTTC
CASSATSGGGETQYF
>TRBV5-4|TRBJ2-6|TRBD2
TGTGCCAGCAGCGAAGGACTAGCGGGGGCCTCATCTGGGGCCAACGTCCTGACTTTC
CASSEGLAGASSGANVLTF
>TRBV2|TRBJ2-1|.
TGTGCCAGCATCGGACAGGAGGGTGGAAATGAGCAGTTCTTC
CASIGQEGGNEQFF
>TRBV7-3|TRBJ2-1|TRBD1
TGTGCCAGCAGCCTACAGGGGGCGTTCGACAATGAGCAGTTCTTC
CASSLQGAFDNEQFF
>TRBV4-2|TRBJ2-7|TRBD1
TGTGCCAGCAGCCAAAACGACAGGGCTGGCGCCGAGCAGTACTTC
CASSQNDRAGAEQYF
>TRBV5-1|TRBJ2-1|.
TGCGCCAGCAGCTTCGCAGGCAGAGGCCGGGGGTACAATGAGCAGTTCTTC
CASSFAGRGRGYNEQFF
>TRBV5-4|TRBJ2-7|TRBD2
TGTGCCAGCAGTAGACTAGCGGGACATTCCTACGAGCAGTACTTC
CASSRLAGHSYEQYF
>TRBV25-1|TRBJ1-1|TRBD1
TGTGCCAGCGGGACAGGGCTCACTGAAGCTTTCTTT
CASGTGLTEAFF
>TRBV6-4|TRBJ1-5|.
TGTGCCAGCAGTGATAACGGAGGGACCAATCAGCCCCAGCATTTT
CASSDNGGTNQPQHF
>TRBV10-3|TRBJ1-6|TRBD1
TGTGCCATCAGTACCCTAGACAGGGGTAATTCACCCCTCCACTTT
CAISTLDRGNSPLHF
>TRBV18|TRBJ2-7|TRBD2
TGTGCCAGCTCACCAGCCAGCGGGGGCTACGAGCAGTACTTC
CASSPASGGYEQYF
>TRBV19|TRBJ2-1|TRBD1
TGTGCCAGTAGTATTAGTGGGGCAGGGGGTTACAATGAGCAGTTCTTC
CASSISGAGGYNEQFF
>TRBV6-1|TRBJ1-2|.
TGTGCCAGCAGTGAAGTGGGGCCTAGAGACCTTGGATACTATGGCTACACCTTC
CASSEVGPRDLGYYGYTF
>TRBV5-1|TRBJ1-2|TRBD1
TGCGCCAGCAGCTTGGCCGAGGGACAGGGGAATGGCTACACCTTC
CASSLAEGQGNGYTF
>TRBV10-3|TRBJ2-7|TRBD1
TGTGCCATCAGTGAAATACAGGGGGCCGCCTACGAGCAGTACTTC
CAISEIQGAAYEQYF
>TRBV11-2|TRBJ2-4|.
TGTGCCAGCAGCTTTTCGGGGAGTGGGAACATTCAGTACTTC
CASSFSGSGNIQYF
>TRBV11-2|TRBJ2-1|TRBD2
TGTGCCAGCAGCTTAGTGTTTGGACTAGCGCAGTCCTATGAGCAGTTCTTC
CASSLVFGLAQSYEQFF
>TRBV5-1|TRBJ1-2|.
TGCGCCAGCAGCCCGGAACGGGACTCCTATGGCTACACCTTC
CASSPERDSYGYTF
>TRBV10-3|TRBJ1-1|.
TGTGCCATCAGTGAAGGGGGGGTGAACACTGAAGCTTTCTTT
CAISEGGVNTEAFF
>TRBV18|TRBJ1-1|TRBD1
TGTGCCAGCTCATCGACAGGGGAGTACACTGAAGCTTTCTTT
CASSSTGEYTEAFF
>TRBV6-5|TRBJ1-2|.
TGTGCCAGCAGCTTGACAGTAACCCATGGCTACACCTTC
CASSLTVTHGYTF
>TRBV27|TRBJ1-1|TRBD1
TGTGCCAGCAGACTCGGACAGGGTATCCCTGAAGCTTTCTTT
CASRLGQGIPEAFF
>TRBV28|TRBJ2-7|.
TGTGCCAGCAGTCTTCCGGGGTACGAGCAGTACTTC
CASSLPGYEQYF
>TRBV5-1|TRBJ2-7|TRBD2
TGCGCCAGCAGCGCAGGACTAGCGGGAAGAAGGGAGCAGTACTTC
CASSAGLAGRREQYF
>TRBV9|TRBJ2-7|TRBD2
TGTGCCAGCAGCGTAAAGCGGGAGCCCTACGAGCAGTACTTC
CASSVKREPYEQYF
>TRBV30|TRBJ2-1|TRBD2
TGTGCCTGGAGTGGGGGGACTAGCGGGATCGAACGCGAGCAGTTCTTC
CAWSGGTSGIEREQFF
>TRBV5-1|TRBJ1-3|.
TGCGCCAGCAGCAGCGCAGGGATTACTGGAAACACCATATATTTT
CASSSAGITGNTIYF
>TRBV18|TRBJ2-7|TRBD1
TGTGCCAGCTCACCACCAGTTTATGAGACAGGGGGCCGTCACGAGCAGTACTTC
CASSPPVYETGGRHEQYF
>TRBV7-8|TRBJ2-7|.
TGTGCCAGCAGCTTCCGAGGTCGGACAGCAAAGCAGTACTTC
CASSFRGRTAKQYF
>TRBV7-3|TRBJ1-6|TRBD1
TGTGCCAGCTCCACCGGGACAGGGAATTCACCCCTCCACTTT
CASSTGTGNSPLHF